This entry describes one T cell receptor beta chain. Its specificity is not known. This entry belongs to a study of cytomegalovirus exposure and HLA in healthy donors. Study-level points and caveats: In an earlier analysis, most TCR beta V segments were productive about 87% or about 30% of the time. TCR beta sequences reportedly predicted the HLA-A and HLA-B alleles of most subjects accurately. Sequence variants that were highly shared formed a cluster that was likely a sequencing artifact.

Use of 60 Vbeta and 13 Jbeta primers characterized the PCR. In the authors' workflow: A later analysis counted approximately 88 million unique TCR beta chains, some 12 million shared. The method was immunoSEQ multiplex PCR; TCRdb's version includes in-frame clones alone and lacks a portion of them. V, J and clone size are those of that table, while D and trimming were read from the DNA. Of about 100,000 clones listed, 60% to 80% are singletons. The CDR3 is 14 residues long. Looked up from germline, CDR1 is SGHRS and CDR2 is YFSETQ. Trimming pared 4 bases from V and 1 base from J, leaving 10 bases between.

Sequencing input: PBMCs. The chain employs TRBV5-1 and TRBJ2-3; a possible D gene is TRBD1 (6 bases). The sequence was obtained from a man between 18 and 29 years old in good health and CMV-seronegative. The CDR3 sequence: CASSEGGRTDTQYF. DNA of the CDR3: TGCGCCAGCAGCGAAGGGGGTCGCACAGATACGCAGTATTTT.